The rows below give T cell receptor beta chains drawn from one sample of a study of blood T cells in healthy people across ages. TCRdb ran MiXCR on the 5' RACE reads and lists one entry per CDR3 protein. The table includes around 2 million distinct CDR3 sequences, about two fifths detected once. Sequenced material: blood. The receptors were gathered from a human donor in good health. CDR3s include the opening cysteine and the closing phenylalanine or tryptophan. The D gene is left open where the match is weak. The size field is filled for only some rows; it gives once, few, many or a size class.

d_call: TRBD1
v_call: TRBV12-3/TRBV12-4
clone_size: many
j_call: TRBJ2-4
cdr3_aa: CASSSRDRVIQYF
cdr3_nt: TGTGCCAGCAGTAGCCGGGACAGGGTCATTCAGTACTTC

d_call: NA
v_call: TRBV20-1
clone_size: few
j_call: TRBJ2-2
cdr3_aa: CSAWPTGRANTGELFF
cdr3_nt: TGCAGTGCTTGGCCAACAGGGAGGGCGAACACCGGGGAGCTGTTTTTT

d_call: NA
v_call: TRBV14
clone_size: few
j_call: TRBJ1-1
cdr3_aa: CASSQDFVGREAFF
cdr3_nt: TGTGCCAGCAGCCAAGATTTTGTCGGGAGAGAAGCTTTCTTT

d_call: NA
v_call: TRBV5-6
clone_size: NA
j_call: TRBJ2-3
cdr3_aa: CASSPIGGSTDTQYF
cdr3_nt: TGTGCCAGCAGCCCCATTGGGGGGAGCACAGATACGCAGTATTTT

d_call: NA
v_call: TRBV10-3
clone_size: many
j_call: TRBJ2-5
cdr3_aa: CAISETGAQYF
cdr3_nt: TGTGCCATCAGTGAGACGGGCGCCCAGTACTTC

d_call: TRBD1
v_call: TRBV25-1
clone_size: NA
j_call: TRBJ1-1
cdr3_aa: CASSRTGGAWGKAFF
cdr3_nt: TGTGCCAGCAGCCGGACAGGGGGCGCATGGGGTAAAGCTTTCTTT

d_call: NA
v_call: TRBV5-5
clone_size: NA
j_call: TRBJ1-6
cdr3_aa: CASSHGRSNSPLHF
cdr3_nt: TGTGCCAGCAGCCACGGAAGAAGTAATTCACCCCTCCACTTT

d_call: TRBD1
v_call: TRBV4-3
clone_size: NA
j_call: TRBJ1-4
cdr3_aa: CASSQDIQGLSTNEKLFF
cdr3_nt: TGCGCCAGCAGCCAAGATATACAGGGGTTATCGACTAATGAAAAACTGTTTTTT

d_call: NA
v_call: TRBV5-1
clone_size: NA
j_call: TRBJ2-1
cdr3_aa: CASSSPATAGEQFF
cdr3_nt: TGCGCCAGCAGCTCCCCCGCAACAGCGGGTGAGCAGTTCTTC

d_call: NA
v_call: TRBV9
clone_size: NA
j_call: TRBJ1-2
cdr3_aa: CASSPDVGPNYGYTF
cdr3_nt: TGTGCCAGCAGCCCCGACGTGGGCCCTAACTATGGCTACACCTTC

d_call: NA
v_call: TRBV28
clone_size: once
j_call: TRBJ2-4
cdr3_aa: CASSLFRNIQYF
cdr3_nt: TGTGCCAGCAGTTTATTTCGGAACATTCAGTACTTC

d_call: TRBD2
v_call: TRBV5-1
clone_size: NA
j_call: TRBJ2-5
cdr3_aa: CASSLAGTSRGQETQYF
cdr3_nt: TGCGCCAGCAGCTTGGCCGGGACTAGCAGAGGCCAAGAGACCCAGTACTTC

d_call: TRBD1
v_call: TRBV4-1
clone_size: few
j_call: TRBJ2-5
cdr3_aa: CASSPRQGRNQETQYF
cdr3_nt: TGCGCCAGCAGCCCACGACAGGGTCGTAACCAAGAGACCCAGTACTTC

d_call: NA
v_call: TRBV12-3/TRBV12-4
clone_size: NA
j_call: TRBJ2-1
cdr3_aa: CASSTETDFYNEQFF
cdr3_nt: TGTGCCAGCAGTACCGAGACTGATTTCTACAATGAGCAGTTCTTC

d_call: NA
v_call: TRBV5-1
clone_size: NA
j_call: TRBJ2-1
cdr3_aa: CASSPGASGALNEQFF
cdr3_nt: TGCGCCAGCAGCCCGGGGGCCAGCGGGGCCCTAAATGAGCAGTTCTTC

d_call: TRBD1
v_call: TRBV6-5
clone_size: NA
j_call: TRBJ2-7
cdr3_aa: CASNRGYTDEQYF
cdr3_nt: TGTGCCAGCAACAGGGGGTATACTGACGAGCAGTACTTC

d_call: NA
v_call: TRBV9
clone_size: NA
j_call: TRBJ1-1
cdr3_aa: CASSDEMTGLNTEAFF
cdr3_nt: TGTGCCAGCAGCGACGAGATGACAGGCTTGAACACTGAAGCTTTCTTT

d_call: NA
v_call: TRBV28
clone_size: once
j_call: TRBJ2-7
cdr3_aa: CASSFGTYTSYEQYF
cdr3_nt: TGTGCCAGCAGCTTTGGGACCTACACATCCTACGAGCAGTACTTC

d_call: TRBD2
v_call: TRBV4-1
clone_size: NA
j_call: TRBJ2-5
cdr3_aa: CASSQESGAQETQYF
cdr3_nt: TGCGCCAGCAGCCAAGAAAGCGGGGCACAAGAGACCCAGTACTTC

d_call: TRBD1
v_call: TRBV7-9
clone_size: NA
j_call: TRBJ1-2
cdr3_aa: CASSSGQGRLGGYTF
cdr3_nt: TGTGCCAGCAGCTCCGGACAGGGCCGGCTTGGTGGCTACACCTTC

d_call: TRBD1
v_call: TRBV7-6
clone_size: few
j_call: TRBJ2-7
cdr3_aa: CATAKQAGGMDEQYF
cdr3_nt: TGTGCCACCGCGAAGCAGGCAGGGGGAATGGACGAGCAGTACTTC

d_call: TRBD2
v_call: TRBV12-3/TRBV12-4
clone_size: NA
j_call: TRBJ2-1
cdr3_aa: CASSLALRLAGDQRVGEQFF
cdr3_nt: TGTGCCAGCAGTTTAGCGCTAAGGCTAGCGGGGGATCAGAGGGTCGGTGAGCAGTTCTTC

d_call: TRBD1
v_call: TRBV11-2
clone_size: NA
j_call: TRBJ2-7
cdr3_aa: CASSLDRGKREQYF
cdr3_nt: TGTGCCAGCAGCCTCGACAGGGGGAAACGCGAGCAGTACTTC

d_call: TRBD2
v_call: TRBV4-1
clone_size: few
j_call: TRBJ2-3
cdr3_aa: CASSHRIAGVSDTQYF
cdr3_nt: TGCGCCAGCAGCCATCGAATAGCGGGTGTTTCAGATACGCAGTATTTT

d_call: TRBD1
v_call: TRBV27
clone_size: NA
j_call: TRBJ1-2
cdr3_aa: CASSLYPGTDLNYGYTF
cdr3_nt: TGTGCCAGCAGTTTATATCCCGGGACAGATCTTAACTATGGCTACACCTTC

d_call: NA
v_call: TRBV12-3/TRBV12-4
clone_size: many
j_call: TRBJ1-5
cdr3_aa: CASSLSAGLGQPQHF
cdr3_nt: TGTGCCAGCAGTTTATCGGCGGGTTTGGGTCAGCCCCAGCATTTT

d_call: TRBD1
v_call: TRBV7-6
clone_size: NA
j_call: TRBJ2-2
cdr3_aa: CASSNRQGMGELFF
cdr3_nt: TGTGCCAGCAGCAACCGACAGGGGATGGGGGAGCTGTTTTTT

d_call: NA
v_call: TRBV20-1
clone_size: NA
j_call: TRBJ1-1
cdr3_aa: CSARASTRNKNTEAFF
cdr3_nt: TGCAGTGCTAGAGCTTCCACTCGCAACAAGAACACTGAAGCTTTCTTT

d_call: TRBD1
v_call: TRBV4-3
clone_size: many
j_call: TRBJ2-5
cdr3_aa: CASSQGQGETQYF
cdr3_nt: TGCGCCAGCAGCCAGGGACAGGGGGAGACCCAGTACTTC